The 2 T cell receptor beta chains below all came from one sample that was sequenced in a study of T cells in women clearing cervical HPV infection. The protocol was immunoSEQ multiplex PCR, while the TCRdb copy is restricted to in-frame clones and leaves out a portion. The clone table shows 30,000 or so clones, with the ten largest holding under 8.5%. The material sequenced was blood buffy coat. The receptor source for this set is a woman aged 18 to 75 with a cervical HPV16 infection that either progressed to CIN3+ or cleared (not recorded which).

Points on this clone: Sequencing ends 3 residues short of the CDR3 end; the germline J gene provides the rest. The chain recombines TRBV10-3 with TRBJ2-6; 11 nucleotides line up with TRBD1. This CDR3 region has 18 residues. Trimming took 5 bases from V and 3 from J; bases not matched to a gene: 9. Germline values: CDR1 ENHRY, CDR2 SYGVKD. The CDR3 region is CAISTGQGGSFGANVLTF. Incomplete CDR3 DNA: TGTGCCATCAGTACGGGACAGGGGGGGTCATTTGGGGCCAACGTC.

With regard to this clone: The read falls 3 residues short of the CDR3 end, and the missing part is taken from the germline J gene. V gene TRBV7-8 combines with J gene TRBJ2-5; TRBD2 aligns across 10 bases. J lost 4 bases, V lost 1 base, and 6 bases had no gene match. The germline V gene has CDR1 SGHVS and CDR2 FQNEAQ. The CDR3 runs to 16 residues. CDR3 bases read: TGTGCCAGCAGCTTAGAACCCAGCGGGGGGGGAGAGACC. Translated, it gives CASSLEPSGGGET. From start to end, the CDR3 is CASSLEPSGGGETQYF.